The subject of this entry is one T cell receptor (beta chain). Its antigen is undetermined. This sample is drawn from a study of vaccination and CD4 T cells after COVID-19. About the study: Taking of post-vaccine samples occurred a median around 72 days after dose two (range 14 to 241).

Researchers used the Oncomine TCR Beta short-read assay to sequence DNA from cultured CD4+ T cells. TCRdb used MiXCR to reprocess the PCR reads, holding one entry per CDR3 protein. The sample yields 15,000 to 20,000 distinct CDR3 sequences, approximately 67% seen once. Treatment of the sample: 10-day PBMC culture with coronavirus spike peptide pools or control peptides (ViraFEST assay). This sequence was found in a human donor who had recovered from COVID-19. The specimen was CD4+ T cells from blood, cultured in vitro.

This CDR3 reads CASSDLGFGELFF. The CDR3 region has the DNA TGTGCCAGCAGTGATTTAGGGTTCGGGGAGCTGTTTTTT. The chain employs TRBV6-1 and TRBJ2-2, with D unresolved. The CDR3 extends over 13 amino acids. V lost 3 bases to trimming and J lost 7 bases, with 9 bases between them. Germline V CDR1 and CDR2: MNHNS, SASEGT.